The 24 T cell receptor beta chains given below trace back to one sample, sequenced in a study of blood T cells in healthy people across ages. Alongside a J-beta primer mix, a sample-barcoded 5' primer served in a second PCR lasting about 6 to 11 cycles. TCRdb analysed the 5' RACE reads with MiXCR anew, one entry per CDR3 protein. The sample includes roughly 680,000 distinct CDR3 sequences, 52% of them seen just once. Sequenced sample: blood. The receptors stem from a woman older than 75 in good health.

The genes are TRBV20-1 and TRBJ1-5, with a tentative D call TRBD1 (6 bases). Trimming shortened V by 3 bases and J by 4 bases, and 13 bases separated the two germline ends. Germline V gives CDR1 DFQATT, CDR2 SNEGSKA (reference sequence). This CDR3 has 14 amino acids. This chain's CDR3 is CSASAGTQNQPQHF. The DNA for the CDR3 is TGCAGTGCTAGCGCCGGGACACAGAATCAGCCCCAGCATTTT.

This clonotype was found many times. The chain employs TRBV5-1 and TRBJ1-2; D remains ambiguous. CDR3 size: 14 residues. Germline lookup yields CDR1 SGHRS and CDR2 YFSETQ. V was pared by 4 bases and J by 0 bases, with 10 bases between. In DNA, the CDR3 is TGCGCCAGCAGCGCCGGATCGCCTAACTATGGCTACACCTTC. Its protein is CASSAGSPNYGYTF.

V is TRBV29-1 and J is TRBJ2-5, with D possibly called TRBD1 or TRBD2 (5 bases each). This CDR3 comprises 12 residues. V lost 5 bases and J lost 2, with 9 bases in between. The germline gives CDR1 SQVTM, CDR2 ANQGSEA. The DNA of the CDR3 is TGCAGCGTTTTTGGGGGACAAGAGACCCAGTACTTC. Its protein is CSVFGGQETQYF. The full variable domain, completed using reference TRBV29-1 and TRBJ2-5, is SAVISQKPSRDICQRGTSLTIQCQVDSQVTMMFWYRQQPGQSLTLIATANQGSEATYESGFVIDKFPISRPNLTFSTLTVSNMSPEDSSIYLCSVFGGQETQYFGPGTRLLVL.

The V and J genes are TRBV2 and TRBJ2-2, with D perhaps TRBD1 (5 bases). V was cut by 1 base and J by 0 bases, with 6 bases left in between. Germline V gene data show CDR1 as SNHLY and CDR2 as FYNNEI. This CDR3 region has 15 residues. In nucleotides, the CDR3 is TGTGCCAGCAGTGAAGAACAGGCGAACACCGGGGAGCTGTTTTTT. This encodes CASSEEQANTGELFF.

This clonotype was seen only once. The V call is TRBV29-1, the J call TRBJ2-1; TRBD2 aligns across 9 bases. Germline V gives CDR1 SQVTM, CDR2 ANQGSEA. This CDR3 has 19 residues. Trimming at V came to 1 base and at J to 0 bases, leaving 13 bases not matched to a gene. DNA for the CDR3: TGCAGCGTTGAAGGGGTTTTCGCGGGAGGGCCCTCCTCCTACAATGAGCAGTTCTTC. Amino acids: CSVEGVFAGGPSSYNEQFF.

The chain joins TRBV6-5 to TRBJ1-6; D ambiguous. The CDR3 sequence is 14 residues long. V was clipped by 5 bases and J by 2 bases, with 7 bases between them. Germline V lookup: CDR1 MNHEY, CDR2 SVGAGI. The CDR3 nucleotides read TGTGCCAGCAGTCTCCAAGCCTATAATTCACCCCTCCACTTT. Translated: CASSLQAYNSPLHF.

The chain uses TRBV7-9 and TRBJ1-4; 10 bases line up with TRBD1. V lost 11 bases, J lost 3 bases, and 6 bases stayed unmatched. This CDR3 has 14 amino acids. Germline assignment: CDR1 SEHNR and CDR2 FQNEAQ (reference sequence). The CDR3 sequence is CAGGQGYSNEKLFF. The CDR3 coding sequence is TGTGCCGGGGGACAGGGGTATTCTAATGAAAAACTGTTTTTT.

Of note for this clonotype: A much larger clonotype is one base distant, so this may be a read error. The chain has TRBV7-2 and TRBJ2-1; the D is unclear. The germline V gene has CDR1 SGHTA and CDR2 FQGNSA. This CDR3 region has 11 residues. As DNA, the CDR3 is TGTGCCGGCAGCTCCCATGGAGAGCAGTTCTTC. Protein sequence: CAGSSHGEQFF.

This clonotype has at least ten counts. The chain links TRBV20-1 to TRBJ1-6; perhaps TRBD1 as D (6 bases). The CDR3 has 14 amino acids. CDR1 and CDR2 from the germline V gene are DFQATT and SNEGSKA (reference sequence). Trimming took off 0 bases at V and 7 bases at J, with 10 bases between the two ends. CDR3 in DNA: TGCAGTGCTAGAGAGCGGACAGCCAATTCACCCCTCCACTTT. This codes for CSARERTANSPLHF.

The J gene is TRBJ2-3, the V gene TRBV24-1; possible D gene TRBD2, 5 bases. V was clipped by 4 bases and J by 4 bases, with 8 bases between them. The CDR3 consists of 13 residues. Germline V gene lookup returns CDR1 KGHDR and CDR2 SFDVKD. The CDR3 here is CATSELVSDTQYF. The DNA for the CDR3 is TGTGCCACCAGTGAACTAGTTTCAGATACGCAGTATTTT.

There are many counts of this clonotype. The chain is built from TRBV20-1 and TRBJ1-1; D call uncertain. The V gene lost 5 bases and the J gene lost 6 bases, with 19 bases spanning the gap. This CDR3 is built from 14 residues. Germline CDR1 is DFQATT and CDR2 is SNEGSKA (reference sequence). CDR3 loop: CSALPPKKWAEAFF. CDR3 bases: TGCAGTGCTCTCCCACCCAAGAAGTGGGCTGAAGCTTTCTTT.

To note about this clonotype: This may come from a read error, since a much larger clone is one base off. This sequence joins TRBV7-2 and TRBJ1-2, with 7 bases matching TRBD1. Germline loops: CDR1 SGHTA, CDR2 FQGNSA. The CDR3 is made up of 16 amino acids. Trimming removed 2 bases from V and 7 bases from J; junction bases left unmatched: 13. The CDR3 DNA reads as TGTGCCAGCAGCTTATCCAGACAGGGAGCGGACTGTGGCTACACCTTC. Its protein product is CASSLSRQGADCGYTF. The full variable domain, completed using reference TRBV7-2 and TRBJ1-2, is GAGVSQSPSNKVTEKGKDVELRCDPISGHTALYWYRQSLGQGLEFLIYFQGNSAPDKSGLPSDRFSAERTGGSVSTLTIQRTQQEDSAVYLCASSLSRQGADCGYTFGSGTRLTVV.

As for this clonotype: With a much larger clone just one base away, this may be a read error. V gene TRBV20-1 combines with J gene TRBJ2-5, with 9 bases lining up with TRBD2. V lost 5 bases, J lost 4 bases, and 11 bases stayed unmatched. Germline V gene lookup returns CDR1 DFQATT and CDR2 SNEGSKA (reference sequence). This CDR3 region has 15 residues. The CDR3 region has the DNA TGCAGTGCTGGATTGAGCGGGGGGCATCGAGAGACCCAGTACTTC. Translating it yields CSAGLSGGHRETQYF.

This rearrangement joins TRBV7-9 to TRBJ1-2; D may be TRBD1 (5 bases). CDR3 length: 15 residues. The V gene lost 1 base and the J gene lost 4 bases, with 13 bases spanning the gap. Germline V lookup: CDR1 SEHNR, CDR2 FQNEAQ (reference sequence). The CDR3 nucleotides read TGTGCCAGCAGCTTAGGCAGGGCAAGCGTCTATGGCTACACCTTC. Protein sequence: CASSLGRASVYGYTF.

The gene calls are TRBV15 and TRBJ2-1; TRBD2 matches 7 bases. In germline, CDR1 is LNHNV, CDR2 YYDKDF (reference sequence). The CDR3 runs 16 residues. The ends lost 0 bases at V and 3 bases at J; junction bases unmatched: 5. This CDR3 is CATSRDLGGGYNEQFF. The CDR3 bases are TGTGCCACCAGCAGAGATCTGGGGGGGGGCTACAATGAGCAGTTCTTC.

The chain joins TRBV5-5 to TRBJ2-4, with 9 bases identical to TRBD1. Matching the DNA end better, TRBJ2-7 makes the J call doubtful. Germline CDR1 and CDR2: SGHKS and YYEKEE (reference sequence). The CDR3 consists of 15 residues. CDR3 sequence (DNA): TGTGCCAGCAGTTACGGGGGGACAGGGATCTACGAGCAGTACTTC. Translated, it gives CASSYGGTGIYEQYF.

This clonotype was seen only a few times. The rearrangement links TRBV2 to TRBJ2-3; D unresolved. This CDR3 comprises 13 residues. Looked up from germline, CDR1 is SNHLY and CDR2 is FYNNEI. With 4 bases removed from V and 7 bases from J, the gap between germline ends came to 12 bases. For the CDR3, the DNA is TGTGCCAGCAGTGGGGATCCAGCCCATACGCAGTATTTT. Translation: CASSGDPAHTQYF.

V and J are TRBV4-1 and TRBJ2-5, with unresolved D. V gave up 1 base and J gave up 2 bases, with 8 bases separating them. CDR1 MGHRA and CDR2 YSYEKL come from the germline V gene. CDR3 length: 14 residues. The CDR3 region has the DNA TGCGCCAGCAGCCAAGTCAGAGTTCAAGAGACCCAGTACTTC. Its translation is CASSQVRVQETQYF.

This clonotype appeared a single time. The rearrangement uses TRBV10-3 and TRBJ2-1, with 7 positions matching TRBD1. The CDR3 spans 16 residues. V shed 5 bases, J shed 5 bases, and the junction held 12 bases outside the gene matches. CDR1 and CDR2 from the germline V gene are ENHRY and SYGVKD. Here the CDR3 reads CAISRQGRGDNNEQFF. In nucleotides, the CDR3 is TGTGCCATCAGTAGACAGGGTAGGGGTGATAACAATGAGCAGTTCTTC.

This clonotype was observed a handful of times. The CDR3: CASSINGWGRIDTEAFF. Written as DNA, the CDR3 is TGTGCCAGCAGCATAAACGGGTGGGGGCGAATCGACACTGAAGCTTTCTTT. The V gene is TRBV7-9, the J gene TRBJ1-1, with D possibly being TRBD1 (6 bases). This CDR3 region has 17 residues. Per the germline V gene, CDR1 is SEHNR and CDR2 is FQNEAQ (reference sequence). V was shortened by 5 bases and J by 3 bases, with 22 bases between the two germline ends.

The sample holds a few counts of this clonotype. The chain carries TRBV12-3 or TRBV12-4 and TRBJ2-1; TRBD2 aligns across 14 bases. The DNA end lines up better with TRBJ2-7; the J call may be wrong. This CDR3 region has 19 residues. The CDR3, as DNA: TGTGCCAGCAGCCTTGGACTAGCGGGAGGTAGATGGTCCTACAATGAGCAGTACTTC. Amino acid sequence: CASSLGLAGGRWSYNEQYF.

The J gene is TRBJ2-1, the V gene TRBV2, with D perhaps matching TRBD2 (6 bases). Germline values: CDR1 SNHLY, CDR2 FYNNEI. Trimming shortened V by 10 bases and J by 5 bases, and 18 bases separated the two germline ends. The CDR3 runs 14 residues. The CDR3 loop reads CAIPEGLRDNEQFF. DNA for the CDR3: TGTGCCATTCCTGAGGGACTTCGGGACAATGAGCAGTTCTTC.

This chain joins TRBV28 and TRBJ2-1; the match to TRBD2 covers 7 bases. Germline values: CDR1 MDHEN, CDR2 SYDVKM. The junction had 7 bases not matched to a gene; V was cut back by 3 bases and J by 8 bases. The CDR3 loop spans 14 amino acids. CDR3 in DNA: TGTGCCAGCAGTTTGACTAGCATAGGCGATGAGCAGTTCTTC. The encoded protein is CASSLTSIGDEQFF. Variable domain in full (rest from reference TRBV28 and TRBJ2-1): DVKVTQSSRYLVKRTGEKVFLECVQDMDHENMFWYRQDPGLGLRLIYFSYDVKMKEKGDIPEGYSVSREKKERFSLILESASTNQTSMYLCASSLTSIGDEQFFGPGTRLTVL.

The chain couples TRBV27 to TRBJ1-6; maybe TRBD1 (6 bases). CDR1 MNHEY and CDR2 SMNVEV come from the germline V gene (reference sequence). Trimming stripped 4 bases from V and 0 bases from J, with 16 bases between. The CDR3 has 18 residues. CDR3 nucleotides: TGTGCCAGCAGTTCCAGGACAGCCCTGAGCTCCTATAATTCACCCCTCCACTTT. Translation gives CASSSRTALSSYNSPLHF.